This T cell receptor (beta chain) was profiled in a study of CD8+CD57+ T cells in acquired aplastic anemia. The wider study: Sorted CD4+ and CD8+ cells yielded roughly 3 ug of DNA on average.

Points from the study as a whole: About 30 was the count of CD8+ CDR3 sequences that patients shared with controls.

CDR1 and CDR2 (germline): SGHAT, FQDESV (reference sequence). The germline V and J ends were trimmed by 4 bases and 10 bases, with 20 bases remaining between them. This CDR3 is 16 amino acids long. Remarks on this clonotype: Its target is not known.

It was genomic DNA that served as the template for profiling TCR beta VDJ and CDR3. MiXCR, run by TCRdb on the reads, gives a single entry per CDR3 protein. The table lists about 100,000 distinct CDR3 sequences, about half of them singletons, with under 35% in the top ten. The rearrangement joins TRBV11-1 to TRBJ1-6; maybe TRBD1 (5 bases). This sequence originates from a human donor in good health, serving as a control. Sequencing was carried out using sorted CD4+, CD8+, or CD8+CD57+ T cells (not recorded which) from PBMCs. CDR3 coding DNA: TGTGCCAGCAGCTCCCCCGGGAGACAGACCTCCTCACCCCTCCACTTT. This gives the protein CASSSPGRQTSSPLHF.